A selection of T cell receptor beta chains follows, all from one sample in a study of cytomegalovirus exposure and HLA in healthy donors. This table comes from immunoSEQ multiplex PCR, and its TCRdb copy is limited to in-frame clones, with some not included. The sample lists about 140,000 clones; around three quarters were seen once. The sequenced sample consisted of PBMCs. Receptor source: a woman aged 40 to 50 in good health and CMV-seropositive. The conserved cysteine and the conserved F or W are not part of the CDR3 here.

TRBJ1-1 | TRBV30 | AWRRGSMNTEAF
TRBJ2-5 | TRBV7-7 | ASSLGQGSETQY
TRBJ2-1 | TRBV6-6 | ASSWTSGSRNEQF
TRBJ2-7 | TRBV15 | ATSEGTGPSYEQY
TRBJ2-3 | TRBV13 | ASSLGSRGSGTDTQY
TRBJ2-6 | TRBV5-1 | ASSPLGLAGFGGANVLT
TRBJ2-7 | TRBV6-1 | ASSERDRGHEQY
TRBJ2-3 | TRBV29-1 | SVVANGDTDTQY
TRBJ1-5 | TRBV9 | ASSVAGGANQPQH
TRBJ1-2 | TRBV5-1 | ASSRGTGDYGYT
TRBJ2-5 | TRBV25-1 | ATGTSGETQY
TRBJ2-1 | TRBV16 | ASSPQSGSYEQF
TRBJ1-5 | TRBV2 | ASSEARGGQPQH
TRBJ2-3 | TRBV6-1 | ASSEAVAGGTDTQY
TRBJ2-3 | TRBV10-3 | AIRTSGGSDTQY
TRBJ2-1 | TRBV19 | ASSIAGSYNEQF
TRBJ2-5 | TRBV7-9 | ASSLMTGEKETQY
TRBJ2-7 | TRBV6-5 | ASRKGKGGSYEQY
TRBJ1-4 | TRBV2 | ASRFGRVEKLF
TRBJ2-3 | TRBV4-1 | ASSHGRLLAASTDTQY
TRBJ1-5 | TRBV7-2 | ASSPLGGQPQH
TRBJ1-4 | TRBV10-3 | AISEPGQGAQEKLF
TRBJ1-5 | TRBV19 | ASSIGGRGNQPQH
TRBJ1-2 | TRBV18 | ASSPQEAVFATGGYT
TRBJ1-1 | TRBV25-1 | ASIKGAEAF
TRBJ2-3 | TRBV14 | ASSHSSGRADTQY
TRBJ2-1 | TRBV5-1 | ASSSTGTRYNEQF
TRBJ2-1 | TRBV18 | ASSFSIPRGSYNEQF
TRBJ1-5 | TRBV27 | ASSFNSYQPQH
TRBJ2-5 | TRBV13 | ASSSRIGRETQY
TRBJ2-5 | TRBV28 | ASSLGDSLQETQY
TRBJ1-2 | TRBV7-6 | ASSLAGEGAYGYT
- | TRBV2 | ASSGDSYEQY
TRBJ2-3 | TRBV7-9 | ASSQTSPGTDTQY
TRBJ2-7 | TRBV6-5 | ASSYGPRDEQY
TRBJ1-5 | TRBV6-5 | ASSYSRGAGQPQH